The sample holds a few counts of the clone carrying this T cell receptor beta chain. It may be a read error: a sequence one base away is much more abundant. This is likely a read error, given that the CDR3 carries no conserved phenylalanine or tryptophan at its end. This library used 300 to 450 ng RNA and molecular barcoded adaptors spanning alpha/delta and beta/gamma chains. TCRdb processed the reads anew with MiXCR; each CDR3 protein has one entry. The table has around 50,000 distinct CDR3 sequences, 20% to 25% seen once. The CDR3 length is 14 residues. Trimming removed 4 bases from V and 0 bases from J, with 9 bases in between. The germline V gene has CDR1 SNHLY and CDR2 FYNNEI. At the time of active disease, bone marrow was collected from every patient. The sample is drawn from a study of read filtering for tumor transcriptome and immune sequencing. The overall study: Mean patient age was roughly 70 years, range about 45 to 85; 16 to 20 male, 14 female. Transcriptome libraries were built from DNase-treated RNA.

The chain employs TRBV2 and TRBJ1-1; possible D gene TRBD1, 5 bases. Material for sequencing was a population of CD138-negative cells sorted from bone marrow. This clonotype was sampled from a donor at least 40 years old with multiple myeloma. DNA of the CDR3: TGTGCCAGCAGTGCGGGGCAATTGAACACTGAAGCTTTCTCT. As protein: CASSAGQLNTEAFS.